A selection of T cell receptor beta chains follows, all from one sample in a study of T cell responses to AZD1222 COVID-19 vaccine. The data were produced by immunoSEQ multiplex PCR, yet TCRdb's version contains in-frame clones alone and is incomplete. The sample yields tens of thousands of clones, over 80% seen once. Source: peripheral blood, taken on day 0 of AZD1222 vaccination. These receptors were taken from an adult in good health. CDR3s include the opening cysteine and the closing phenylalanine or tryptophan. D genes are given only for firm matches. The size entry is marked missing in some rows and otherwise reads once, few, many or a size class.

d_gene: .; len: 12; abundance: .; v_gene: TRBV10-3; j_gene: TRBJ1-2; CDR3aa: CAISDIGDGYTF; CDR3nt: TGTGCCATCAGTGATATCGGGGATGGCTACACCTTC
d_gene: .; len: 18; abundance: .; v_gene: TRBV5-5; j_gene: TRBJ2-5; CDR3aa: CASSPAFVTRASEETQYF; CDR3nt: TGTGCCAGCAGCCCGGCATTTGTCACTAGGGCGTCGGAGGAGACCCAGTACTTC
d_gene: .; len: 15; abundance: once; v_gene: TRBV7-2; j_gene: TRBJ1-3; CDR3aa: CASSLERVAGNTIYF; CDR3nt: TGTGCCAGCAGCTTAGAAAGGGTGGCTGGAAACACCATATATTTT
d_gene: .; len: 14; abundance: .; v_gene: TRBV6-5; j_gene: TRBJ2-7; CDR3aa: CASTTSQGSYEQYF; CDR3nt: TGTGCCAGCACCACCAGCCAGGGGTCCTACGAGCAGTACTTC
d_gene: .; len: 14; abundance: .; v_gene: TRBV9; j_gene: TRBJ2-5; CDR3aa: CASSVNAGRETQYF; CDR3nt: TGTGCCAGCAGCGTAAACGCGGGAAGGGAGACCCAGTACTTC
d_gene: .; len: 14; abundance: .; v_gene: TRBV6-5; j_gene: TRBJ1-1; CDR3aa: CASSLRQTNTEAFF; CDR3nt: TGTGCCAGCAGTCTGAGACAAACGAACACTGAAGCTTTCTTT
d_gene: TRBD1; len: 16; abundance: .; v_gene: TRBV19; j_gene: TRBJ1-2; CDR3aa: CASSIVGPDRGDGYTF; CDR3nt: TGTGCCAGTAGTATAGTGGGGCCGGACAGGGGAGATGGCTACACCTTC
d_gene: TRBD1; len: 15; abundance: .; v_gene: TRBV7-9; j_gene: TRBJ2-7; CDR3aa: CASSQPGQGRYEQYF; CDR3nt: TGTGCCAGCAGCCAGCCGGGACAGGGGAGATACGAGCAGTACTTC
d_gene: TRBD1; len: 16; abundance: few; v_gene: TRBV30; j_gene: TRBJ1-3; CDR3aa: CAWGREQGPSGNTIYF; CDR3nt: TGTGCCTGGGGTAGGGAACAGGGGCCTTCTGGAAACACCATATATTTT
d_gene: .; len: 15; abundance: .; v_gene: TRBV11-2; j_gene: TRBJ2-3; CDR3aa: CASSARARGTDTQYF; CDR3nt: TGTGCCAGCAGCGCTCGGGCGAGGGGCACAGATACGCAGTATTTT
d_gene: .; len: 13; abundance: few; v_gene: TRBV7-8; j_gene: TRBJ1-2; CDR3aa: CASSLGNNYGYTF; CDR3nt: TGTGCCAGCAGCTTAGGGAATAACTATGGCTACACCTTC
d_gene: TRBD1; len: 13; abundance: .; v_gene: TRBV10-3; j_gene: TRBJ2-7; CDR3aa: CAISGTGPNEQYF; CDR3nt: TGTGCCATCAGTGGGACAGGGCCCAACGAGCAGTACTTC
d_gene: .; len: 13; abundance: .; v_gene: TRBV30; j_gene: TRBJ2-6; CDR3aa: CAWTNSGANVLTF; CDR3nt: TGTGCCTGGACGAACTCTGGGGCCAACGTCCTGACTTTC
d_gene: .; len: 16; abundance: .; v_gene: TRBV15; j_gene: TRBJ1-5; CDR3aa: CATSRDGPNLNQPQHF; CDR3nt: TGTGCCACCAGCAGAGATGGGCCCAATCTCAATCAGCCCCAGCATTTT
d_gene: .; len: 15; abundance: .; v_gene: TRBV5-1; j_gene: TRBJ1-2; CDR3aa: CASSLDRDSNYGYTF; CDR3nt: TGCGCCAGCAGCTTGGACAGGGATTCTAACTATGGCTACACCTTC
d_gene: .; len: 14; abundance: .; v_gene: TRBV7-9; j_gene: TRBJ1-5; CDR3aa: CASSQGYSNQPQHF; CDR3nt: TGTGCCAGCAGCCAGGGGTATAGCAATCAGCCCCAGCATTTT
d_gene: .; len: 13; abundance: .; v_gene: TRBV11-3; j_gene: TRBJ2-7; CDR3aa: CASSTIGAYEQYF; CDR3nt: TGTGCCAGCAGCACCATTGGGGCCTACGAGCAGTACTTC
d_gene: .; len: 14; abundance: .; v_gene: TRBV13; j_gene: TRBJ2-2; CDR3aa: CATTQGINTGELFF; CDR3nt: TGTGCCACTACACAGGGAATAAACACCGGGGAGCTGTTTTTT
d_gene: .; len: 15; abundance: .; v_gene: TRBV18; j_gene: TRBJ1-3; CDR3aa: CASSPPVSSGNTIYF; CDR3nt: TGTGCCAGCTCACCACCTGTGAGCTCTGGAAACACCATATATTTT
d_gene: .; len: 14; abundance: .; v_gene: TRBV2; j_gene: TRBJ1-2; CDR3aa: CASSETGGLEGYTF; CDR3nt: TGTGCCAGCAGTGAGACTGGAGGTTTAGAAGGCTACACCTTC
d_gene: TRBD1; len: 15; abundance: .; v_gene: TRBV19; j_gene: TRBJ1-3; CDR3aa: CASSTQGASGNTIYF; CDR3nt: TGTGCCAGTAGTACCCAGGGGGCTAGTGGAAACACCATATATTTT
d_gene: .; len: 15; abundance: .; v_gene: TRBV27; j_gene: TRBJ2-7; CDR3aa: CASRGRGSGVYEQYF; CDR3nt: TGTGCCAGCCGTGGACGAGGTAGCGGAGTTTACGAGCAGTACTTC
d_gene: .; len: 14; abundance: .; v_gene: TRBV7-9; j_gene: TRBJ2-7; CDR3aa: CASSSDTGPYEQYF; CDR3nt: TGTGCCAGCAGCTCCGACACAGGACCCTACGAGCAGTACTTC
d_gene: .; len: 13; abundance: .; v_gene: TRBV6-6; j_gene: TRBJ1-2; CDR3aa: CASSQERAYGYTF; CDR3nt: TGTGCCAGCAGTCAGGAGAGAGCCTATGGCTACACCTTC
d_gene: .; len: 13; abundance: .; v_gene: TRBV5-5; j_gene: TRBJ1-1; CDR3aa: CASSFGANTEAFF; CDR3nt: TGTGCCAGCAGTTTCGGTGCGAACACTGAAGCTTTCTTT
d_gene: TRBD2; len: 15; abundance: .; v_gene: TRBV20-1; j_gene: TRBJ2-5; CDR3aa: CSASPTSARRETQYF; CDR3nt: TGCAGTGCTAGTCCGACTAGCGCCAGGAGGGAGACCCAGTACTTC
d_gene: .; len: 15; abundance: .; v_gene: TRBV6-5; j_gene: TRBJ1-1; CDR3aa: CASSYSGQMNTEAFF; CDR3nt: TGTGCCAGCAGTTACTCGGGACAAATGAACACTGAAGCTTTCTTT
d_gene: .; len: 15; abundance: .; v_gene: TRBV11-1; j_gene: TRBJ2-1; CDR3aa: CASSLGVTSANEQFF; CDR3nt: TGTGCCAGCAGCTTAGGAGTCACGAGCGCCAATGAGCAGTTCTTC
d_gene: TRBD2; len: 15; abundance: .; v_gene: TRBV9; j_gene: TRBJ2-2; CDR3aa: CASSGTSGSTGELFF; CDR3nt: TGTGCCAGCAGCGGGACTAGCGGGAGCACCGGGGAGCTGTTTTTT
d_gene: TRBD2; len: 14; abundance: .; v_gene: TRBV11-3; j_gene: TRBJ2-7; CDR3aa: CASSLAGGSYEQYF; CDR3nt: TGTGCCAGCAGCTTAGCGGGGGGCTCCTACGAGCAGTACTTC
d_gene: .; len: 16; abundance: .; v_gene: TRBV6-5; j_gene: TRBJ2-7; CDR3aa: CASSYPGTMGSYEQYF; CDR3nt: TGTGCCAGCAGTTACCCCGGGACCATGGGGTCCTACGAGCAGTACTTC
d_gene: TRBD1; len: 16; abundance: .; v_gene: TRBV7-2; j_gene: TRBJ1-2; CDR3aa: CASSSTYTNRGYGYTF; CDR3nt: TGTGCCAGCAGCTCGACTTATACGAACAGGGGCTATGGCTACACCTTC
d_gene: TRBD2; len: 16; abundance: .; v_gene: TRBV28; j_gene: TRBJ2-7; CDR3aa: CASSLTSGRLRYEQYF; CDR3nt: TGTGCCAGCAGTCTGACTAGCGGGAGGCTCCGGTACGAGCAGTACTTC
d_gene: .; len: 13; abundance: .; v_gene: TRBV2; j_gene: TRBJ2-1; CDR3aa: CASSEEGTGEQFF; CDR3nt: TGTGCCAGCAGTGAAGAAGGGACCGGGGAGCAGTTCTTC
d_gene: TRBD2; len: 16; abundance: .; v_gene: TRBV30; j_gene: TRBJ2-3; CDR3aa: CAWSVSGRGSTDTQYF; CDR3nt: TGTGCCTGGAGTGTAAGCGGGAGAGGCTCCACAGATACGCAGTATTTT
d_gene: .; len: 16; abundance: once; v_gene: TRBV9; j_gene: TRBJ1-3; CDR3aa: CASSFRTDYSGNTIYF; CDR3nt: TGTGCCAGCAGCTTCCGGACGGACTACTCTGGAAACACCATATATTTT
d_gene: .; len: 12; abundance: .; v_gene: TRBV9; j_gene: TRBJ1-2; CDR3aa: CASCRDNYGYTF; CDR3nt: TGTGCCAGCTGCCGGGACAACTATGGCTACACCTTC
d_gene: .; len: 17; abundance: .; v_gene: TRBV24-1; j_gene: TRBJ2-3; CDR3aa: CATSALGGPRGTDTQYF; CDR3nt: TGTGCCACCAGTGCCCTGGGGGGGCCACGGGGCACAGATACGCAGTATTTT
d_gene: TRBD2; len: 15; abundance: few; v_gene: TRBV5-1; j_gene: TRBJ2-1; CDR3aa: CASSFGTSGDNEQFF; CDR3nt: TGCGCCAGCAGCTTTGGGACTAGCGGCGACAATGAGCAGTTCTTC
d_gene: .; len: 13; abundance: once; v_gene: TRBV4-3; j_gene: TRBJ2-1; CDR3aa: CASSGRAFNEQFF; CDR3nt: TGCGCCAGCAGCGGCCGGGCCTTCAATGAGCAGTTCTTC
d_gene: .; len: 13; abundance: .; v_gene: TRBV5-4; j_gene: TRBJ1-1; CDR3aa: CASSLWGSTEAFF; CDR3nt: TGTGCCAGCAGCTTGTGGGGTAGTACTGAAGCTTTCTTT
d_gene: TRBD1; len: 16; abundance: .; v_gene: TRBV3-1/TRBV3-2; j_gene: TRBJ1-4; CDR3aa: CASSQEPGTGVRKLFF; CDR3nt: TGTGCCAGCAGCCAAGAACCCGGGACAGGGGTACGAAAACTGTTTTTT
d_gene: .; len: 14; abundance: .; v_gene: TRBV18; j_gene: TRBJ1-1; CDR3aa: CASSPRRDILEAFF; CDR3nt: TGTGCCAGCTCACCCCGGAGGGACATACTTGAAGCTTTCTTT